This TCR beta chain was recovered during a study of T cells in Graves' hyperthyroidism and ophthalmopathy. The CDR3 runs to 13 residues. Germline V gives CDR1 SNHLY, CDR2 FYNNEI. V lost 7 bases to trimming and J lost 0 bases, with 8 bases between them. This clonotype was counted many times. TCR beta CDR3 sequences were amplified from RNA transcripts. The primer set for the first-round RT-PCR of the TCR CDR3 was HTBI. TCRdb ran MiXCR on the multiplex PCR reads and lists one entry per CDR3 protein. The table has 250,000 to 300,000 distinct CDR3 sequences, just over 14% seen once. This clonotype originated in a woman in her thirties or forties with Graves' hyperthyroidism that later progressed to Graves' ophthalmopathy. The V call is TRBV2, the J call TRBJ2-3; D is undetermined. Sequenced: blood. DNA for the CDR3: TGTGCCAGCATGCACCCTAGCACAGATACGCAGTATTTT. Translated, it gives CASMHPSTDTQYF.